Each of the 26 T cell receptor beta chains below was sequenced from the same sample in a study of shared clonotypes between healthy human individuals. This table comes from immunoSEQ multiplex PCR, and its TCRdb copy is limited to in-frame clones, with some not included. The sample lists about 2.3 million clones; approximately 93% were seen once. Input material: naive CD4+ T cells from PBMCs. Subset reported: CD45RA+ positively selected. These receptors all stem from a man in his late teens or twenties in good health. Some clones in this sample may be carry-over from other donors' samples.

The V call is TRBV19, the J call TRBJ1-2; perhaps TRBD1 as D (6 bases). The CDR3 runs to 12 residues. V was clipped by 4 bases and J by 6 bases, with 9 bases between them. Germline V gene sequence: CDR1 LNHDA, CDR2 SQIVND (reference sequence). The DNA for the CDR3 is TGTGCCAGTAGTAGGGGGCAAAATGGCTACACCTTC. Its protein product is CASSRGQNGYTF. The whole variable domain, remainder taken from reference TRBV19 and TRBJ1-2, is DGGITQSPKYLFRKEGQNVTLSCEQNLNHDAMYWYRQDPGQGLRLIYYSQIVNDFQKGDIAEGYSVSREKKESFPLTVTSAQKNPTAFYLCASSRGQNGYTFGSGTRLTVV.

The chain couples TRBV11-2 to TRBJ2-2; D unclear. V shed 1 base and J shed 9 bases, with 6 bases lying between them. Germline CDR1 is SGHAT and CDR2 is FQNNGV. This CDR3 contains 12 residues. For the CDR3, the DNA is TGTGCCAGCAGCTTAGGTTCCCGGGAGCTGTTTTTT. Translated: CASSLGSRELFF.

The rearrangement joins TRBV5-1 to TRBJ1-2; D is unclear. Germline values: CDR1 SGHRS, CDR2 YFSETQ. There are 16 residues in the CDR3. The ends were cut back, 0 bases at V and 4 bases at J, with 16 bases in the middle. The DNA of the CDR3 is TGCGCCAGCAGCTTGGCAGTCGTAGGGTCCATCTATGGCTACACCTTC. This translates into CASSLAVVGSIYGYTF.

This clone occurred once. In nucleotides, the CDR3 is TGTGCCAGCAGTTTATCGGGGCCAACCTCAAATGAGCAGTTCTTC. This sequence encodes CASSLSGPTSNEQFF. The V and J genes are TRBV28 and TRBJ2-1; perhaps D is TRBD1 or TRBD2 (5 bases each). The CDR3 has 15 residues. The V gene lost 1 base and the J gene lost 7 bases, with 14 bases spanning the gap. Germline V gene sequence: CDR1 MDHEN, CDR2 SYDVKM.

The V gene is TRBV6-1, the J gene TRBJ1-1, with D possibly TRBD1 on 6 matching bases. Trimming cost V 7 bases and J 8 bases, with 20 bases left between them. Germline CDR1 is MNHNS and CDR2 is SASEGT. The CDR3 sequence is 14 residues long. The CDR3 loop reads CASKVRLTGTEAFF. The DNA for the CDR3 is TGTGCCAGCAAAGTCCGTTTGACCGGGACAGAAGCTTTCTTT.

To note about this clone: The sample carries other DNA sequences with the same CDR3. This chain joins TRBV20-1 and TRBJ2-5; no clear D. The germline V gene encodes CDR1 DFQATT and CDR2 SNEGSKA (reference sequence). The CDR3 runs to 11 residues. V gave up 3 bases and J gave up 2 bases, with 4 bases separating them. The CDR3 here is CSARAQETQYF. For the CDR3, the DNA is TGCAGTGCTAGGGCTCAAGAGACCCAGTACTTC.

The genes are TRBV2 and TRBJ2-1; 9 bases fit TRBD2. The CDR3 extends over 13 amino acids. Germline assignment: CDR1 SNHLY and CDR2 FYNNEI. The V and J ends lost 4 bases and 12 bases, in that order; junction bases with no gene match: 7. Here the CDR3 reads CASSGDSGSVQFF. The CDR3 DNA reads as TGTGCCAGCAGTGGGGATAGCGGGAGTGTGCAGTTCTTC. The entire variable domain, with the rest obtained from reference TRBV2 and TRBJ2-1, is as follows: EPEVTQTPSHQVTQMGQEVILRCVPISNHLYFYWYRQILGQKVEFLVSFYNNEISEKSEIFDDQFSVERPDGSNFTLKIRSTKLEDSAMYFCASSGDSGSVQFFGPGTRLTVL.

This sequence joins TRBV27 and TRBJ2-7; TRBD2 aligns across 10 bases. The CDR3 runs to 15 residues. Trimming cost V 6 bases and J 2 bases; bases outside gene matches: 7. The V gene's germline CDR1 is MNHEY and CDR2 SMNVEV (reference sequence). CDR3 loop: CASSTQREGPYEQYF. The CDR3 DNA is TGTGCCAGCAGCACCCAGCGGGAGGGCCCCTACGAGCAGTACTTC.

The chain recombines TRBV27 with TRBJ2-7; D is perhaps TRBD1 or TRBD2 (5 bases each). Trimming shortened V by 5 bases and J by 1 base, and 12 bases separated the two germline ends. Germline lookup yields CDR1 MNHEY and CDR2 SMNVEV (reference sequence). The CDR3 runs to 14 residues. The CDR3: CASSQRDASYEQYF. CDR3 coding DNA: TGTGCCAGCAGTCAAAGGGACGCGTCCTACGAGCAGTACTTC.

The J gene is TRBJ2-7, the V gene TRBV2, with 7 bases identical to TRBD2. The V gene end was trimmed by 3 bases and the J gene end by 3 bases; junction bases not matched to a gene: 5. The CDR3 runs to 14 residues. The V gene's germline CDR1 is SNHLY and CDR2 FYNNEI. The CDR3 DNA follows: TGTGCCAGCAGTGATCAAGGGACTAACTACGAGCAGTACTTC. It is translated as CASSDQGTNYEQYF.

This chain uses TRBV7-2 with TRBJ2-3; D gene uncertain. Germline values: CDR1 SGHTA, CDR2 FQGNSA. Trimming took off 1 base at V and 2 bases at J, with 4 bases between the two ends. The CDR3 totals 13 residues. The CDR3 sequence is CASSLEFTDTQYF. Written as DNA, the CDR3 is TGTGCCAGCAGCTTAGAGTTCACAGATACGCAGTATTTT.

The CDR3 DNA sequence: TGCGCCAGCAGCCAAAACCCTCGGACTAGCGGAGGCACAGATACGCAGTATTTT. Translating it yields CASSQNPRTSGGTDTQYF. The gene calls are TRBV4-1 and TRBJ2-3, with TRBD2 matching 10 bases. CDR3 length: 18 amino acids. CDR1 is MGHRA, CDR2 YSYEKL, per germline. V lost 2 bases and J lost 1; bases outside the gene matches: 9.

This chain connects TRBV29-1 to TRBJ2-1; 9 bases align to TRBD2. Trimming removed 5 bases from V and 4 bases from J; junction bases left unmatched: 9. The CDR3 loop spans 15 amino acids. Looked up from germline, CDR1 is SQVTM and CDR2 is ANQGSEA. DNA of the CDR3: TGCAGCGTTAGGGGAGAGCTAGCGGGATACAATGAGCAGTTCTTC. Amino acid sequence: CSVRGELAGYNEQFF.

J is TRBJ1-5 and V is TRBV19; 7 bases fit TRBD1. The CDR3 extends over 14 amino acids. Germline V gene data show CDR1 as LNHDA and CDR2 as SQIVND (reference sequence). With V trimmed by 5 bases and J by 15 bases, 16 bases remained unmatched. The CDR3 coding sequence is TGTGCCAGTAGTGCTATACAGGGGACGGGTCGGACGCATTTT. Protein sequence: CASSAIQGTGRTHF.

Comment on this clone: This sample also contains other DNA sequences that code for the same CDR3. This chain uses TRBV7-9 with TRBJ2-1; 11 bases are shared with TRBD2. The CDR3 is 15 residues long. J was trimmed by 5 bases and V by 1 base; bases with no gene match: 1. Germline CDR1 and CDR2: SEHNR and FQNEAQ (reference sequence). The CDR3 reads CASSLGTSGHNEQFF. Written as DNA, the CDR3 is TGTGCCAGCAGCTTAGGGACTAGCGGGCACAATGAGCAGTTCTTC. Full variable domain (missing parts from reference TRBV7-9 and TRBJ2-1): DTGVSQNPRHKITKRGQNVTFRCDPISEHNRLYWYRQTLGQGPEFLTYFQNEAQLEKSRLLSDRFSAERPKGSFSTLEIQRTEQGDSAMYLCASSLGTSGHNEQFFGPGTRLTVL.

J is TRBJ2-7 and V is TRBV7-8; the D gene is possibly TRBD2 (6 bases). The CDR3 totals 16 residues. V was pared by 5 bases and J by 7 bases, with 24 bases between. Germline assignment: CDR1 SGHVS and CDR2 FQNEAQ. The CDR3 DNA reads TGTGCCAGCAGCCCTTGGGGAGCGGGCACTATTGGAGAGCAGTACTTC. Protein product: CASSPWGAGTIGEQYF.

CDR3 DNA sequence: TGCGCCAGCAGCTTGGCTGGACTAGCGGCAAAAGAGACCCAGTACTTC. The encoded protein is CASSLAGLAAKETQYF. This sequence joins TRBV5-1 and TRBJ2-5, with 10 bases fitting TRBD2. Germline trimming cut 0 bases from V and 3 bases from J; bases unmatched to any gene: 5. There are 16 residues in the CDR3. In germline, CDR1 is SGHRS, CDR2 YFSETQ.

The genes are TRBV6-5 and TRBJ1-6, with TRBD1 matching over 7 bases. CDR1 is MNHEY, CDR2 SVGAGI, per germline. V shed 2 bases and J 10 bases; nucleotides not matched to a gene: 5. The CDR3 spans 14 residues. CDR3 coding DNA: TGTGCCAGCAGTTACAACAGGGGCGCCTCACCCCTCCACTTT. Translated, it gives CASSYNRGASPLHF.

This clone showed up just a few times. This chain uses TRBV10-3 with TRBJ2-7; D possibly matches TRBD1 or TRBD2 (5 bases each). V was clipped by 4 bases and J by 2 bases, with 12 bases between them. The CDR3 has 14 residues. Germline V CDR1 and CDR2: ENHRY, SYGVKD. CDR3 sequence: CAISAGTETYEQYF. In DNA, the CDR3 is TGTGCCATCAGTGCCGGGACGGAAACCTACGAGCAGTACTTC.

V is TRBV27 and J is TRBJ1-1, with 8 bases identical to TRBD1. V lost 4 bases and J lost 1; bases outside the gene matches: 8. CDR1 and CDR2 (germline): MNHEY, SMNVEV (reference sequence). The CDR3 consists of 16 residues. The CDR3 DNA is TGTGCCAGCAGTTCGCCCACACAGGGGGGGAACACTGAAGCTTTCTTT. This gives the protein CASSSPTQGGNTEAFF.

On this clone itself: The sample has other DNA sequences that encode this CDR3 too. The V and J genes are TRBV9 and TRBJ2-7; 8 bases map to TRBD1. This CDR3 region has 14 residues. J gave up 4 bases and V 2 bases, and 5 bases lay outside the gene matches. CDR1 and CDR2 (germline): SGDLS, YYNGEE. In nucleotides, the CDR3 is TGTGCCAGCAGCGTCGGGACAGGAACGTACGAGCAGTACTTC. Its translation: CASSVGTGTYEQYF.

As regards this clone: The same CDR3 can be traced to other DNA sequences in this sample. The rearrangement links TRBV5-1 to TRBJ2-1; D may be TRBD1 (6 bases). Germline lookup yields CDR1 SGHRS and CDR2 YFSETQ. Between the trimmed V and J ends, which lost 4 bases and 5 bases, there was a span of 13 bases. CDR3 length equals 14 residues. CDR3 nucleotides: TGCGCCAGCAGCCTTCAAGGGGGAGACAATGAGCAGTTCTTC. Residues: CASSLQGGDNEQFF.

The chain couples TRBV7-2 to TRBJ2-1, with TRBD1 as a possible D gene (6 bases). Trimming pared 5 bases from V and 6 bases from J, leaving 14 bases between. The germline V gene has CDR1 SGHTA and CDR2 FQGNSA. CDR3 length: 14 residues. The CDR3 nucleotides read TGTGCCAGCAGCATTGACAGGTGGGGCAATGAGCAGTTCTTC. Translation: CASSIDRWGNEQFF.

The V call is TRBV18, the J call TRBJ2-1, with 12 bases aligning to TRBD2. The trim removed 3 bases at V and 3 bases at J, leaving 12 bases unmatched. Germline values: CDR1 KGHSH, CDR2 LQKENI. The CDR3 covers 19 residues. Written as DNA, the CDR3 is TGTGCCAGCTCACCGAGGACTAGCGGGATTTATACAGACTACAATGAGCAGTTCTTC. It yields the protein CASSPRTSGIYTDYNEQFF.

The genes are TRBV28 and TRBJ2-1; the match to TRBD2 covers 8 bases. Germline CDR1 reads MDHEN; CDR2 reads SYDVKM. The CDR3 contains 16 residues. V dropped 3 bases and J dropped 0; count of bases not matched to a gene: 4. As DNA, the CDR3 is TGTGCCAGCAGTTTGGGTAGCGGGAACTCCTACAATGAGCAGTTCTTC. It specifies CASSLGSGNSYNEQFF.

The rearrangement uses TRBV14 and TRBJ2-1; perhaps TRBD2 as D (6 bases). V gave up 3 bases and J gave up 0 bases, with 21 bases separating them. Germline CDR1 reads SGHDN; CDR2 reads FVKESK. This CDR3 contains 19 residues. CDR3 in amino acids: CASSQPVGTASSSYNEQFF. DNA for the CDR3: TGTGCCAGCAGCCAGCCCGTGGGGACTGCCTCTAGCTCCTACAATGAGCAGTTCTTC.